This T cell receptor beta chain came from a study of cytomegalovirus exposure and HLA in healthy donors. V lost 7 bases and J lost 6; bases outside the gene matches: 8. The length of the CDR3 is 15 residues. CDR1 and CDR2 (germline): LNHNV, YYDKDF (reference sequence). Produced via immunoSEQ multiplex PCR; TCRdb's table is partial and in-frame only. Of over 150,000 clones listed, 91% were seen once; the top ten hold approximately 3%. The V and J genes are TRBV15 and TRBJ1-3; 11 nucleotides line up with TRBD1. The specimen sequenced was PBMCs. This clonotype was sampled from a woman younger than 30 in good health and CMV-seropositive. CDR3 protein: CATTSDRGRVNTIYF. In nucleotides, the CDR3 is TGTGCCACCACCTCGGACAGGGGGCGAGTAAACACCATATATTTT.